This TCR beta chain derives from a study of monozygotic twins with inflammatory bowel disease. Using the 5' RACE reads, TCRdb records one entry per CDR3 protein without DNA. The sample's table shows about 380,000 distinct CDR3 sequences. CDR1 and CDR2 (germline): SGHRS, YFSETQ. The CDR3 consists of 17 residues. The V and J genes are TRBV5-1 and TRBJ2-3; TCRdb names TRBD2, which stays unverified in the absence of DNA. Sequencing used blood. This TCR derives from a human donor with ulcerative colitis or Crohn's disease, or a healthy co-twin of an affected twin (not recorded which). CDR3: CASSMTSGGLGTDTQYF. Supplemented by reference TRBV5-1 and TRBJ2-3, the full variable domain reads KAGVTQTPRYLIKTRGQQVTLSCSPISGHRSVSWYQQTPGQGLQFLFEYFSETQRNKGNFPGRFSGRQFSNSRSEMNVSTLELGDSALYLCASSMTSGGLGTDTQYFGPGTRLTVL.